This T cell receptor (beta chain) comes out of a study of blood T cell repertoires in COVID-19. For the study at large: There were acute and convalescent COVID-19 samples, and they came from the United States, Italy and Spain. T cells, B-cell-depleted T cells, or PBMCs supplied cDNA or gDNA.

The germline V and J ends were trimmed by 8 bases and 7 bases, with 18 bases remaining between them. Germline CDR1 is SNHLY and CDR2 is FYNNEI. CDR3 length: 15 residues. Profiled with immunoSEQ multiplex PCR; TCRdb holds only in-frame clones, not every one. The sample has roughly 200,000 clones, 88% seen once. The sample taken for sequencing was peripheral blood. The source is a man aged 18-30 years with active or convalescent COVID-19. The chain couples TRBV2 to TRBJ1-6, with D tentatively TRBD1 (5 bases). CDR3 DNA sequence: TGTGCCAGCCGGACCCAGGGCGTCGTCAATTCACCCCTCCACTTT. Translated, it gives CASRTQGVVNSPLHF.